This is a list of T cell receptor beta chains from one sample in a study of T cell changes during pregnancy in multiple sclerosis. Here immunoSEQ multiplex PCR was the method, and the copy in TCRdb shows in-frame clones only, minus some. The sample has about 16,000 clones, nearly 96% seen once. Sequences were derived from peripheral blood, sampled in the third trimester of pregnancy. These receptors were taken from a female donor with multiple sclerosis, enrolled in a pregnancy study. Both conserved end residues are part of each CDR3. A D gene is named only where the DNA matches it firmly. Rows give clone size only sometimes, using once, few, many, or a class for an expanded clone.

d_call,j_call,cdr3_length,v_call,clone_size,cdr3_aa,cdr3_nt
TRBD1,TRBJ2-7,14,TRBV11-2,NA,CASSFRQGTGEQYF,TGTGCCAGCAGCTTCAGACAGGGTACGGGCGAGCAGTACTTC
TRBD2,TRBJ2-1,18,TRBV4-2,NA,CASSPRLAGVSSYNEQFF,TGTGCCAGCAGCCCCAGGCTAGCGGGGGTTAGCTCCTACAATGAGCAGTTCTTC
TRBD1,TRBJ1-2,14,TRBV4-3,NA,CASSPGTEDYGYTF,TGCGCCAGCAGTCCCGGGACAGAGGACTATGGCTACACCTTC
TRBD1,TRBJ1-2,15,TRBV30,once,CAWSVLQEGASGYTF,TGTGCCTGGAGTGTACTCCAGGAGGGGGCAAGTGGCTACACCTTC
TRBD2,TRBJ2-7,14,TRBV10-3,NA,CAVCRGGGSYEQYF,TGTGCCGTATGCCGGGGGGGAGGCTCCTACGAGCAGTACTTC
TRBD1,TRBJ2-3,14,TRBV7-6,once,CASSSDRVGDTQYF,TGTGCCAGCAGCTCCGACAGGGTGGGAGATACGCAGTATTTT
TRBD2,TRBJ2-2,16,TRBV9,NA,CASSVSGRASLGELFF,TGTGCCAGCAGCGTTAGCGGGAGGGCCTCCCTCGGGGAGCTGTTTTTT
TRBD2,TRBJ2-3,14,TRBV19,NA,CASREREGLGTQYF,TGTGCCAGTAGAGAGCGGGAGGGCCTGGGGACGCAGTATTTT
TRBD2,TRBJ2-5,16,TRBV28,NA,CASSFSQAGLSETQYF,TGTGCCAGCAGTTTTAGTCAAGCGGGACTCTCAGAGACCCAGTACTTC
NA,TRBJ2-3,14,TRBV7-2,NA,CASSLRASTDTQYF,TGTGCCAGCAGCTTGAGAGCTAGCACAGATACGCAGTATTTT
NA,TRBJ1-4,17,TRBV10-3,NA,CAISEKGRGWGNEKLFF,TGTGCCATCAGTGAGAAAGGGAGGGGCTGGGGGAATGAAAAACTGTTTTTT
NA,TRBJ1-5,17,TRBV19,NA,CASSILGAGGLNQPQHF,TGTGCCAGTAGTATTTTAGGGGCTGGGGGCCTCAATCAGCCCCAGCATTTT
TRBD1,TRBJ2-7,14,TRBV6-4,NA,CASSDQTGAGEQYF,TGTGCCAGCAGTGACCAAACAGGGGCGGGCGAGCAGTACTTC
TRBD2,TRBJ2-3,15,TRBV4-2,NA,CASSQLSGGLDTQYF,TGTGCCAGCAGCCAACTCAGCGGGGGTTTAGATACGCAGTATTTT
NA,TRBJ2-3,15,TRBV6-5,NA,CASSLGRTRTDTQYF,TGTGCCAGCAGTTTAGGGAGAACCCGCACAGATACGCAGTATTTT
NA,TRBJ1-6,15,TRBV9,NA,CASSVAGGGGSPLHF,TGTGCCAGCAGCGTAGCAGGCGGCGGGGGTTCACCCCTCCACTTT
NA,TRBJ2-7,14,TRBV6-4,NA,CASSSGGTFYEQYF,TGTGCCAGCAGTTCAGGCGGGACCTTCTACGAGCAGTACTTC
NA,TRBJ1-6,13,TRBV7-3,NA,CASSPGGKVPLHF,TGTGCCAGCAGCCCCGGGGGGAAGGTCCCCCTCCACTTT
NA,TRBJ1-3,15,TRBV4-2,NA,CASSQEGQGGNTIYF,TGTGCCAGCAGCCAAGAAGGCCAGGGGGGAAACACCATATATTTT
TRBD1,TRBJ1-5,14,TRBV18,NA,CASSQTGGNQPQHF,TGTGCCAGCTCACAGACAGGGGGCAATCAGCCCCAGCATTTT
TRBD1,TRBJ2-7,16,TRBV7-3,NA,CASSLRAGTGSYEQYF,TGTGCCAGCAGCTTAAGGGCCGGGACAGGGTCCTACGAGCAGTACTTC
TRBD2,TRBJ2-1,15,TRBV5-1,few,CASSLGGRGYNEQFF,TGCGCCAGCAGCTTAGGAGGGAGGGGATACAATGAGCAGTTCTTC
NA,TRBJ1-1,15,TRBV16,NA,CASSQDRVPSREAFF,TGTGCCAGCAGCCAAGATCGGGTCCCATCGCGTGAAGCTTTCTTT